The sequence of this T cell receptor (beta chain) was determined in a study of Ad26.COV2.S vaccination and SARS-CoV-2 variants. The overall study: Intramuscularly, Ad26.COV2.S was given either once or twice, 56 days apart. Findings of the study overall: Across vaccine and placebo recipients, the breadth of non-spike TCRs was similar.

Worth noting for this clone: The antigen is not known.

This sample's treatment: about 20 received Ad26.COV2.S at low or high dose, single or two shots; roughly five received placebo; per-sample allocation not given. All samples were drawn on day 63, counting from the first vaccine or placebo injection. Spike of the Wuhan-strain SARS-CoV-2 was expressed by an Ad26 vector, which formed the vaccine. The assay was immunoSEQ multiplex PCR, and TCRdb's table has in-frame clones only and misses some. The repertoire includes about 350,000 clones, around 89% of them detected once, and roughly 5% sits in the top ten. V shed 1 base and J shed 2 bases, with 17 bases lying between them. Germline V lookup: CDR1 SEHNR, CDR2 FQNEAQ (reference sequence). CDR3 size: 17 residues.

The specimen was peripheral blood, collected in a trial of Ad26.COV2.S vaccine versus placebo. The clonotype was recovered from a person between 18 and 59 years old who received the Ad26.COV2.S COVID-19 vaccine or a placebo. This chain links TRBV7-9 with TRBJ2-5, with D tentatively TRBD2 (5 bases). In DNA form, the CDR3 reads TGTGCCAGCAGCTTAGGTACGGGGTGGAGTGAGCAAGAGACCCAGTACTTC. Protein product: CASSLGTGWSEQETQYF.